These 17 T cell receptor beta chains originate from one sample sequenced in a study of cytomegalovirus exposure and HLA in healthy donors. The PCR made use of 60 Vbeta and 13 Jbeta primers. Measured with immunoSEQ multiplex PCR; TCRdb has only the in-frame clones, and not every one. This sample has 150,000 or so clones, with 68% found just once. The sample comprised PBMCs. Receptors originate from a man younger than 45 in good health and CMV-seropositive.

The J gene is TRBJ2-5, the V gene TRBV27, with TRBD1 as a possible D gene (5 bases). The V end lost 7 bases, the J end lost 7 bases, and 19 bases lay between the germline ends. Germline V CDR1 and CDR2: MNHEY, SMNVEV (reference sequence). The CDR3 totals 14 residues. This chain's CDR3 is CASNDRPWGGTQYF. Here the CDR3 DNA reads TGTGCCAGCAACGACAGACCTTGGGGTGGGACCCAGTACTTC.

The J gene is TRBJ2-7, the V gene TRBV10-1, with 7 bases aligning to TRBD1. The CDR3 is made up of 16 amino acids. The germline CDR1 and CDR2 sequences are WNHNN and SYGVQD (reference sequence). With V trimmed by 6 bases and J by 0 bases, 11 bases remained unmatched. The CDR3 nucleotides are TGCGCCAGCAGCTTGTCCGGGACAGATTTCTCCTACGAGCAGTACTTC. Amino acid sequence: CASSLSGTDFSYEQYF.

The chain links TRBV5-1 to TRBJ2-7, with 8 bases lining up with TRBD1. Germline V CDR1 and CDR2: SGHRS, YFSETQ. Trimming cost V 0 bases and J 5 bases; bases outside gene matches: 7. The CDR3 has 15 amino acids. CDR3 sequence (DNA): TGCGCCAGCAGCTTGGCCGGGCAGGGGGCCGACGAGCAGTACTTC. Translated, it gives CASSLAGQGADEQYF. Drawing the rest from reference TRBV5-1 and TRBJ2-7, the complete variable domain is KAGVTQTPRYLIKTRGQQVTLSCSPISGHRSVSWYQQTPGQGLQFLFEYFSETQRNKGNFPGRFSGRQFSNSRSEMNVSTLELGDSALYLCASSLAGQGADEQYFGPGTRLTVT.

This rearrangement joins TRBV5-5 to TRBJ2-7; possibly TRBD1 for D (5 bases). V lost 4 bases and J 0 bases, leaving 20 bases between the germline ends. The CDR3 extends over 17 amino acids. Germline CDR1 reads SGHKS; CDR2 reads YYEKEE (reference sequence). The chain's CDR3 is CASSRSLRVPYSYEQYF. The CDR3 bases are TGTGCCAGCAGCCGAAGCCTCAGGGTCCCATACTCCTACGAGCAGTACTTC.

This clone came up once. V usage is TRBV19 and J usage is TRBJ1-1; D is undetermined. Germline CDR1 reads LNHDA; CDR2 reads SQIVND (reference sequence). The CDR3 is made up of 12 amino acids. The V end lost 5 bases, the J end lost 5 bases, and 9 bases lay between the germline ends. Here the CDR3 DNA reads TGTGCCAGTAGTCGACTGCCTACTGAAGCTTTCTTT. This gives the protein CASSRLPTEAFF. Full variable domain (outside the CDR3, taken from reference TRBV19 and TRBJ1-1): DGGITQSPKYLFRKEGQNVTLSCEQNLNHDAMYWYRQDPGQGLRLIYYSQIVNDFQKGDIAEGYSVSREKKESFPLTVTSAQKNPTAFYLCASSRLPTEAFFGQGTRLTVV.

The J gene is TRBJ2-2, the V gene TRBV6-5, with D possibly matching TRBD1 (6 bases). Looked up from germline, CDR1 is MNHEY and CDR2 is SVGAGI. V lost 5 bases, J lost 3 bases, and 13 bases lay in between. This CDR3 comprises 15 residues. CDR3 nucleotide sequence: TGTGCCAGCAGTACCACAGGGACGGACACCGGGGAGCTGTTTTTT. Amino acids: CASSTTGTDTGELFF.

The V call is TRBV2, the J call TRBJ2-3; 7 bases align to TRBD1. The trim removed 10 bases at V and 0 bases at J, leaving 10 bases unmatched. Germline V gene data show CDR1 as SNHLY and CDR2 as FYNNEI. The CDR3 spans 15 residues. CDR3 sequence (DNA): TGTGCCACAATGACTGACAGGGCCAGCACAGATACGCAGTATTTT. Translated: CATMTDRASTDTQYF.

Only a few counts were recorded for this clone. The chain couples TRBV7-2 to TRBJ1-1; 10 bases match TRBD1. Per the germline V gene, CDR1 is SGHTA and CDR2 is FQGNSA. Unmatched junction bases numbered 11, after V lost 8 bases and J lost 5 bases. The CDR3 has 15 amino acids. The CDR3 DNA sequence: TGTGCCAGCGCCTCGGTGCTGGGACAGGGGACTGAAGCTTTCTTT. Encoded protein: CASASVLGQGTEAFF.

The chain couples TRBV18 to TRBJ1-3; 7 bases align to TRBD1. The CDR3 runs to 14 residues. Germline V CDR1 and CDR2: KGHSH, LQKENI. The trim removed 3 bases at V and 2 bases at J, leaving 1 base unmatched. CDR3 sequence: CASSPQGAGNTIYF. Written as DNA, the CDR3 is TGTGCCAGCTCACCCCAGGGGGCTGGAAACACCATATATTTT.

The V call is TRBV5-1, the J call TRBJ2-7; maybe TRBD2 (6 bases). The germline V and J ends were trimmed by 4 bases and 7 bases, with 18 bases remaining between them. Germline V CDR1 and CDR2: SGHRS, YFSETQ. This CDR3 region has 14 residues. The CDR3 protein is CASSVGGLSEEQYF. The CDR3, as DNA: TGCGCCAGCAGCGTGGGCGGACTATCGGAGGAGCAGTACTTC.

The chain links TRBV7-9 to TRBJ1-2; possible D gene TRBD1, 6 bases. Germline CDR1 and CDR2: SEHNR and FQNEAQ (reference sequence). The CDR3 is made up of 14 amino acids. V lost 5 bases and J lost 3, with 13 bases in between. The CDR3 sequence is CASSQGSEHYGYTF. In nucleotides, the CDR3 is TGTGCCAGCAGCCAGGGGAGCGAGCACTATGGCTACACCTTC.

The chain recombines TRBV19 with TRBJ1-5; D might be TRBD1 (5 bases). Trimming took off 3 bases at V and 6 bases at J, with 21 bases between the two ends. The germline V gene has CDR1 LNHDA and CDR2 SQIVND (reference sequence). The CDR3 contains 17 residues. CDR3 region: CASSISFSGRGSQPQHF. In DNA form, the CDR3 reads TGTGCCAGTAGTATTTCTTTCTCCGGACGGGGGTCTCAGCCCCAGCATTTT.

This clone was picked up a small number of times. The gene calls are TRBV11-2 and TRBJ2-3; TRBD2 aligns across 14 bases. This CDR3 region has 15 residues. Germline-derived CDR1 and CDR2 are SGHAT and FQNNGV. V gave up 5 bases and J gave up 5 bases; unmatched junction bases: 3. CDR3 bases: TGTGCCAGCAGCCCGGGGACTAGCGGGAGAGATACGCAGTATTTT. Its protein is CASSPGTSGRDTQYF. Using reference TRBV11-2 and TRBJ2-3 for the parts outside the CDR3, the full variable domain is EAGVAQSPRYKIIEKRQSVAFWCNPISGHATLYWYQQILGQGPKLLIQFQNNGVVDDSQLPKDRFSAERLKGVDSTLKIQPAKLEDSAVYLCASSPGTSGRDTQYFGPGTRLTVL.

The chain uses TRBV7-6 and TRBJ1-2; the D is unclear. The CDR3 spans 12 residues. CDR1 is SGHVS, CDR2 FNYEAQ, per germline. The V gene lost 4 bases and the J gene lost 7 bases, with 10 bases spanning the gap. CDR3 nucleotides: TGTGCCAGCAGCTCGGCGGCTGGTGGCTACACCTTC. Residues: CASSSAAGGYTF. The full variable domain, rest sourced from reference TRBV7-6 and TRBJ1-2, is GAGVSQSPRYKVTKRGQDVALRCDPISGHVSLYWYRQALGQGPEFLTYFNYEAQQDKSGLPNDRFSAERPEGSISTLTIQRTEQRDSAMYRCASSSAAGGYTFGSGTRLTVV.

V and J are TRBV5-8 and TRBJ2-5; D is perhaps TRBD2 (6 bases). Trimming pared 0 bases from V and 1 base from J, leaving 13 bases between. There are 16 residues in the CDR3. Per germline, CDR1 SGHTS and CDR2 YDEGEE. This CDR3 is CASSLAAGLIQETQYF. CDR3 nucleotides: TGTGCCAGCAGCTTGGCCGCGGGGCTAATCCAAGAGACCCAGTACTTC. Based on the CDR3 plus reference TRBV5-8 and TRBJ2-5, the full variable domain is EAGVTQSPTHLIKTRGQQATLRCSPISGHTSVYWYQQALGLGLQFLLWYDEGEERNRGNFPPRFSGRQFPNYSSELNVNALELEDSALYLCASSLAAGLIQETQYFGPGTRLLVL.

Written as DNA, the CDR3 is TGTGCCAGCAGCTTATTAGCGGGAGGGCAAGAGACCCAGTACTTC. The encoded protein is CASSLLAGGQETQYF. The gene calls are TRBV7-9 and TRBJ2-5; 11 nucleotides agree with TRBD2. The V gene's germline CDR1 is SEHNR and CDR2 FQNEAQ (reference sequence). The CDR3 is 15 amino acids. The ends lost 2 bases at V and 2 bases at J; junction bases unmatched: 1.

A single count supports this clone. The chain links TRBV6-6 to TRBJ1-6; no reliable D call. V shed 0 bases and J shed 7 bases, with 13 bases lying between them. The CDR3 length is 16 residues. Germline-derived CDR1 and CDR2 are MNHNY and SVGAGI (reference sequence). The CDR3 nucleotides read TGTGCCAGCAGTTACTCTCGGGAACAGACAAATTCACCCCTCCACTTT. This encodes CASSYSREQTNSPLHF.